This T cell receptor (beta chain) was documented in a study of CD8 T cells in Susac syndrome. General study findings and limits: Only a relatively small number of individuals were included in the TCR sequencing and HLA analysis.

Trimming shortened V by 1 base and J by 6 bases, and 7 bases separated the two germline ends. Germline loops: CDR1 SEHNR, CDR2 FQNEAQ (reference sequence). The CDR3 loop spans 12 amino acids. Sequencing of TCR beta was carried out in blood CD8+ and CD4+ T cells. TEMRA cells were enriched by FACS, while CD8+ and CD4+ T cells were obtained through a negative isolation that was performed magnetically. Reverse transcription of roughly 0.45 to 1 ug RNA used random hexamers. A single record per CDR3 protein comes from TCRdb applying MiXCR to the immunoSEQ multiplex PCR reads. The sample carries roughly 150,000 distinct CDR3 sequences, just over 90% recorded once. On this clonotype: Its antigen is as yet unknown.

The chain recombines TRBV7-9 with TRBJ2-7; D may be TRBD1 (5 bases). The TCR sequence derives from a human donor in good health. The sequenced sample was CD4+ T cells from PBMCs. CDR3 bases: TGTGCCAGCAGCTTAGTAGGGGTCGAGCAGTACTTC. Its translation: CASSLVGVEQYF.